The 19 T cell receptor beta chains given below trace back to one sample, sequenced in a study of beta chain features in type 1 diabetes. Whole-study findings and limits: All four CD4+ subsets from Type 1 diabetes patients carried moderately but significantly shorter TCRB CDR3s.

TCRB transcripts that were expressed got sequenced, as all of the isolated RNA had been reverse transcribed. Only in-frame clones appear in the TCRdb table, and some are missing; sequencing was by immunoSEQ multiplex PCR. This table holds some 660,000 clones, roughly an eighth found once. The antigens of these receptors remain unknown. Sequenced material: naive CD4+ T cells from blood. The receptors derive from a man between 18 and 29 years old with type 1 diabetes.

V is TRBV2 and J is TRBJ2-2, with TRBD1 identical over 11 bases. The germline V gene has CDR1 SNHLY and CDR2 FYNNEI. The length of the CDR3 is 15 residues. The trim removed 5 bases at V and 4 bases at J, leaving 3 bases unmatched. CDR3 sequence: CASSSGTGGTGELFF. CDR3 nucleotide sequence: TGTGCCAGCAGTTCCGGGACAGGGGGCACCGGGGAGCTGTTTTTT.

This clone was detected a few times. The chain joins TRBV19 to TRBJ2-7; D gene ambiguous. Germline V gives CDR1 LNHDA, CDR2 SQIVND (reference sequence). V gave up 3 bases and J gave up 3 bases, with 12 bases separating them. This CDR3 has 14 residues. Here the CDR3 reads CASSMRVTGYEQYF. The CDR3 bases are TGTGCCAGTAGTATGAGAGTTACGGGCTACGAGCAGTACTTC.

In its sample, this clone was seen a few times. This rearrangement joins TRBV15 to TRBJ2-1; no clear D gene. This CDR3 is built from 14 residues. V was cut by 5 bases and J by 5 bases, with 13 bases left in between. Germline assignment: CDR1 LNHNV and CDR2 YYDKDF (reference sequence). CDR3 residues: CATSLPSSHNEQFF. The CDR3 DNA sequence: TGTGCCACCAGCCTACCTTCTTCCCACAATGAGCAGTTCTTC.

A word on this clone: Other DNA sequences in the sample encode the same CDR3. The chain joins TRBV30 to TRBJ2-5, with 10 bases fitting TRBD2. CDR3 length equals 15 residues. Germline V CDR1 and CDR2: GTSNPN, SVGIG (reference sequence). The V and J ends lost 0 bases and 4 bases, in that order; junction bases with no gene match: 5. CDR3 coding DNA: TGTGCCTGGAGTGTATCTAGCGGGAGTTTAGAGACCCAGTACTTC. This translates into CAWSVSSGSLETQYF.

This clone was seen a handful of times. This chain links TRBV9 with TRBJ1-3, with D perhaps matching TRBD1 (5 bases). V was cut by 0 bases and J by 2 bases, with 9 bases left in between. Germline assignment: CDR1 SGDLS and CDR2 YYNGEE. The CDR3 runs 15 residues. The CDR3 loop reads CASSVDQGTGNTIYF. The CDR3 bases are TGTGCCAGCAGCGTAGATCAGGGAACTGGAAACACCATATATTTT.

This clone appeared a few times. This chain joins TRBV7-2 and TRBJ2-2; D is unresolved. The length of the CDR3 is 15 residues. CDR1 is SGHTA and CDR2 is FQGNSA in the germline V gene. Trimming shortened V by 6 bases and J by 0 bases, and 11 bases separated the two germline ends. The DNA of the CDR3 is TGTGCCAGCAGACTACACCGAACGAACACCGGGGAGCTGTTTTTT. Translated, it gives CASRLHRTNTGELFF.

V gene TRBV28 combines with J gene TRBJ1-2; maybe TRBD1 (5 bases). Trimming removed 6 bases from V and 5 bases from J, with 13 bases in between. The germline CDR1 and CDR2 sequences are MDHEN and SYDVKM. This CDR3 comprises 13 residues. In nucleotides, the CDR3 is TGTGCCAGCAGCCCGGGACTCATGTATGGCTACACCTTC. It is translated as CASSPGLMYGYTF.

A few counts support this clone. The V call is TRBV15, the J call TRBJ2-7, with TRBD2 matching over 12 bases. Germline V lookup: CDR1 LNHNV, CDR2 YYDKDF (reference sequence). The CDR3 is 16 residues long. V gave up 0 bases and J gave up 3 bases; unmatched junction bases: 3. The CDR3 is CATSRERTSGNYEQYF. The CDR3 bases are TGTGCCACCAGCAGAGAAAGGACTAGCGGGAACTACGAGCAGTACTTC. Drawing the rest from reference TRBV15 and TRBJ2-7, the complete variable domain is DAMVIQNPRYQVTQFGKPVTLSCSQTLNHNVMYWYQQKSSQAPKLLFHYYDKDFNNEADTPDNFQSRRPNTSFCFLDIRSPGLGDTAMYLCATSRERTSGNYEQYFGPGTRLTVT.

A single count supports this clone. The chain links TRBV6-1 to TRBJ1-5; a weak D match, TRBD1 (6 bases). The CDR3 extends over 15 amino acids. The germline V gene encodes CDR1 MNHNS and CDR2 SASEGT. The V gene lost 5 bases and the J gene lost 6 bases, with 17 bases spanning the gap. The CDR3 protein is CASSSWTAGSQPQHF. CDR3 DNA: TGTGCCAGCAGTTCCTGGACAGCCGGTAGTCAGCCCCAGCATTTT.

This clone was observed a few times. V gene TRBV7-2 combines with J gene TRBJ1-1, with a tentative D call TRBD1 (6 bases). The CDR3 is 15 residues long. CDR1 is SGHTA, CDR2 FQGNSA, per germline. Trimming stripped 3 bases from V and 0 bases from J, with 11 bases between. The CDR3 sequence: CASSFMTGLNTEAFF. In DNA form, the CDR3 reads TGTGCCAGCAGCTTCATGACAGGCTTGAACACTGAAGCTTTCTTT.

This clone has a handful of counts. The V and J genes are TRBV7-9 and TRBJ1-2, with D hard to call. This CDR3 contains 9 residues. The germline V and J ends were trimmed by 8 bases and 6 bases, with 4 bases remaining between them. Germline-derived CDR1 and CDR2 are SEHNR and FQNEAQ (reference sequence). The CDR3 DNA follows: TGTGCCAGCGAAGATGGCTACACCTTC. This encodes CASEDGYTF. The full variable domain, its missing parts supplied by reference TRBV7-9 and TRBJ1-2, is DTGVSQNPRHKITKRGQNVTFRCDPISEHNRLYWYRQTLGQGPEFLTYFQNEAQLEKSRLLSDRFSAERPKGSFSTLEIQRTEQGDSAMYLCASEDGYTFGSGTRLTVV.

The V gene is TRBV18, the J gene TRBJ1-2; tentative D call: TRBD1 (5 bases). Germline V gene data show CDR1 as KGHSH and CDR2 as LQKENI. This CDR3 spans 15 amino acids. V was trimmed by 3 bases and J by 0 bases, leaving 11 bases between them. CDR3 sequence: CASSPGTRTNYGYTF. The CDR3 coding sequence is TGTGCCAGCTCACCTGGGACCCGCACTAACTATGGCTACACCTTC.

This chain links TRBV28 with TRBJ2-1, with 10 positions matching TRBD2. This CDR3 region has 16 residues. V lost 10 bases, J lost 4 bases, and 13 bases stayed unmatched. Germline-derived CDR1 and CDR2 are MDHEN and SYDVKM. CDR3 sequence: CATWLRTSGVYNEQFF. DNA for the CDR3: TGTGCCACCTGGCTTCGAACTAGCGGGGTTTACAATGAGCAGTTCTTC.

This clone was seen more than once but under ten times. The V gene is TRBV5-1, the J gene TRBJ2-3; 7 bases are shared with TRBD1. CDR1 SGHRS and CDR2 YFSETQ come from the germline V gene. The junction had 4 bases not matched to a gene; V was cut back by 7 bases and J by 2 bases. The length of the CDR3 is 13 residues. CDR3 nucleotide sequence: TGCGCCAGCTCCACAGGGGACACAGATACGCAGTATTTT. This gives the protein CASSTGDTDTQYF.

The chain links TRBV5-4 to TRBJ2-3, with 8 bases that match TRBD2. The CDR3 contains 14 residues. Looked up from germline, CDR1 is SGHNT and CDR2 is YYREEE (reference sequence). V lost 5 bases to trimming and J lost 5 bases; unmatched junction nucleotides: 7. The chain's CDR3 is CASSLPGLGDTQYF. In DNA, the CDR3 is TGTGCCAGCAGTTTACCGGGACTAGGAGATACGCAGTATTTT.

This chain links TRBV14 with TRBJ2-1; D unclear. The CDR3 consists of 15 residues. Germline V gives CDR1 SGHDN, CDR2 FVKESK. Trimming cost V 2 bases and J 5 bases, with 13 bases left between them. CDR3 DNA: TGTGCCAGCAGCCAATACCTGCCTACCGACAATGAGCAGTTCTTC. This gives the protein CASSQYLPTDNEQFF. The full variable domain, rest sourced from reference TRBV14 and TRBJ2-1, is EAGVTQFPSHSVIEKGQTVTLRCDPISGHDNLYWYRRVMGKEIKFLLHFVKESKQDESGMPNNRFLAERTGGTYSTLKVQPAELEDSGVYFCASSQYLPTDNEQFFGPGTRLTVL.

A few counts support this clone. The chain is built from TRBV4-2 and TRBJ2-7, with 12 bases identical to TRBD1. Unmatched junction bases numbered 14, after V lost 8 bases and J lost 6 bases. Looked up from germline, CDR1 is LGHNA and CDR2 is YNFKEQ. The CDR3 covers 16 residues. CDR3 DNA sequence: TGTGCCAGCCGGCAGGGGTCGGGACAGGGGGCAGGCGAGCAGTACTTC. Its protein is CASRQGSGQGAGEQYF.

The rearrangement joins TRBV4-1 to TRBJ1-2, with D perhaps matching TRBD1 (5 bases). Per the germline V gene, CDR1 is MGHRA and CDR2 is YSYEKL. The V and J ends lost 1 base and 4 bases respectively, with 16 bases between them. The CDR3 contains 16 residues. Here the CDR3 DNA reads TGCGCCAGCAGCCAAGGGGAGGCAGGGACTCTCTATGGCTACACCTTC. This translates into CASSQGEAGTLYGYTF.

The V call is TRBV5-1, the J call TRBJ2-1, with 8 bases that match TRBD1. The germline V gene encodes CDR1 SGHRS and CDR2 YFSETQ. The V gene end was trimmed by 3 bases and the J gene end by 2 bases; junction bases not matched to a gene: 7. The CDR3 spans 16 residues. The CDR3 loop reads CASSSSGTGTYNEQFF. The CDR3 DNA is TGCGCCAGCAGCTCATCCGGGACAGGAACCTACAATGAGCAGTTCTTC.